This T cell receptor beta chain appears in the sequencing data of a study of radiotherapy plus CTLA-4 blockade in lung cancer (dated by TCRdb to the late 2010s). Background for the entire study: Objective responses occurred in 18% of enrolled patients, and around 29% achieved disease control.

Overall study outcomes, separate from this receptor: After treatment with radiotherapy and ipilimumab, TCR clones that originated in tumors expanded in peripheral blood. The strongest predictors of response were reported to be early dynamic shifts in blood T cell clones along with a rise in serum interferon-beta following radiation.

Libraries were constructed by the immunoSEQ multiplex PCR assay. TCRdb took over this immuneACCESS table, retaining in-frame rearrangements with V and J assigned. Such tables are incomplete; in checked studies, under half of the missing clones stem from an unresolved V gene, and the remainder is unexplained. Recorded for this sample are tens of thousands of clones; around nine tenths of them occurred a single time. About 7.2% of the sample rests with the top ten. The CDR3 has 15 amino acids, counting the end cysteine and phenylalanine. Left in the record is the CDR3 DNA by itself, 45 bases read in frame from the first base. Trimming accounts for 4 bases at V and 4 bases at J, while the number of junction bases matched to no gene is 10. The germline V gene (reference sequence) specifies SEHNR as CDR1 and FQNEAQ as CDR2. About this clone: There is no known antigen for this receptor. Per-base quality was not reported, and no clone a single base away is much larger than it.

The study tested focal radiation therapy combined with CTLA-4 blockade (ipilimumab) in patients with chemo-refractory metastatic non-small-cell lung cancer. The sequence links TRBV7-9 to TRBJ2-7; 7 junctional bases match TRBD1. Material: peripheral blood, obtained from a patient treated with radiotherapy plus ipilimumab. The sequence derives from a human donor with non-small cell lung cancer whose response to radiotherapy plus ipilimumab could not be evaluated. CDR3 loop: CASSSSPGGGYEQYF. In nucleotide form, the sequence is TGTGCCAGCAGCTCCTCCCCAGGGGGTGGGTACGAGCAGTACTTC.